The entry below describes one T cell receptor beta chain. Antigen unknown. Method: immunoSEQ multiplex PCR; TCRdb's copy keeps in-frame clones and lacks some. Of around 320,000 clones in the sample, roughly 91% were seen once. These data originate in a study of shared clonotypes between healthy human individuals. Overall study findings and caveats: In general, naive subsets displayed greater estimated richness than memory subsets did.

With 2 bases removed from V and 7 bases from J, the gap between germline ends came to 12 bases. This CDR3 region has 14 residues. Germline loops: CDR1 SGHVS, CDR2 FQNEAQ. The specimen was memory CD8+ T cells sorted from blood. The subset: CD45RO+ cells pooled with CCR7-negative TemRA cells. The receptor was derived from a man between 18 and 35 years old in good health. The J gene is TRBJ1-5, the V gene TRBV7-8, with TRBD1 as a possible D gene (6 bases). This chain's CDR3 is CASSLQGYEQPQHF. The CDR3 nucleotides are TGTGCCAGCAGCTTACAGGGGTATGAGCAGCCCCAGCATTTT.